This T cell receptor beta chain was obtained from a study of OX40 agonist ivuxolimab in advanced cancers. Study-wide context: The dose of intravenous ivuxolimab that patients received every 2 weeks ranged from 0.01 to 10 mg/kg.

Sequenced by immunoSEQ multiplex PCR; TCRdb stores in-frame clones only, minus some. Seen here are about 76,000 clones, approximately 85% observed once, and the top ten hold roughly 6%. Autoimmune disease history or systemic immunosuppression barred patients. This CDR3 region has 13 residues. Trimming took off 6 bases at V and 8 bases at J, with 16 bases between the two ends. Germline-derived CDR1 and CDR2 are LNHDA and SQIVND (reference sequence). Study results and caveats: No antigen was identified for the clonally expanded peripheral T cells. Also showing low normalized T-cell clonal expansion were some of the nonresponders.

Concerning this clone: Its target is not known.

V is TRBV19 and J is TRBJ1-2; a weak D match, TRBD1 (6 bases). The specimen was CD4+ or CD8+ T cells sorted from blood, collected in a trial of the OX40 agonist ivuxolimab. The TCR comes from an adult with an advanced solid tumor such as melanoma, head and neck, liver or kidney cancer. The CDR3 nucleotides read TGTGCCAGTAGACCCGTCGTCAGGGGAGGCTACACCTTC. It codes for CASRPVVRGGYTF.